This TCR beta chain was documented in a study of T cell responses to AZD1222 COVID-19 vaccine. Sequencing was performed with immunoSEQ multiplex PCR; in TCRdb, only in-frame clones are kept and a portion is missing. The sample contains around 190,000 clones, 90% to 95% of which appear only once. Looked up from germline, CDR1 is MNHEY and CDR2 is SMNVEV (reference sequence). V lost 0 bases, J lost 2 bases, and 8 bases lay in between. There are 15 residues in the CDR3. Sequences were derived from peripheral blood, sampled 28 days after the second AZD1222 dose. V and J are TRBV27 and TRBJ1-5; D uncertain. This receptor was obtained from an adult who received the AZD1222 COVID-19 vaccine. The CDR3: CASSLSLSGNQPQHF. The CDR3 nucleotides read TGTGCCAGCAGTTTATCCTTGAGTGGCAATCAGCCCCAGCATTTT.